The sequence of this T cell receptor (beta chain) was determined in a study of cytomegalovirus exposure and HLA in healthy donors. Regarding the study as a whole: Researchers reported in a later analysis that a missense DCLRE1C variant was tied to TCR beta V- and J-gene trimming. An analysis done earlier found most TCR beta V segments productive about 87% or about 30% of the time. Solely CMV serostatus was available to characterize immune exposure.

Only a few counts were recorded for this clone. Its cognate antigen is unknown. V was clipped by 4 bases and J by 1 base; unmatched bases: 6. The CDR3 totals 16 residues. Germline CDR1 reads MNHNS; CDR2 reads SASEGT. The primer mix had 60 Vbeta and 13 Jbeta primers. Repertoires were generated with immunoSEQ multiplex PCR, while TCRdb's copy carries only in-frame clones and drops some. In the table there are 150,000 to 200,000 clones, about four fifths of which are singletons. Material: PBMCs. The sequence derives from a woman in her twenties or thirties in good health and CMV-seronegative. V usage is TRBV6-1 and J usage is TRBJ2-2; 7 nucleotides match TRBD2. As DNA, the CDR3 is TGTGCCAGCAGTGCCCCAGAGCGGGGGAACACCGGGGAGCTGTTTTTT. Its protein is CASSAPERGNTGELFF.